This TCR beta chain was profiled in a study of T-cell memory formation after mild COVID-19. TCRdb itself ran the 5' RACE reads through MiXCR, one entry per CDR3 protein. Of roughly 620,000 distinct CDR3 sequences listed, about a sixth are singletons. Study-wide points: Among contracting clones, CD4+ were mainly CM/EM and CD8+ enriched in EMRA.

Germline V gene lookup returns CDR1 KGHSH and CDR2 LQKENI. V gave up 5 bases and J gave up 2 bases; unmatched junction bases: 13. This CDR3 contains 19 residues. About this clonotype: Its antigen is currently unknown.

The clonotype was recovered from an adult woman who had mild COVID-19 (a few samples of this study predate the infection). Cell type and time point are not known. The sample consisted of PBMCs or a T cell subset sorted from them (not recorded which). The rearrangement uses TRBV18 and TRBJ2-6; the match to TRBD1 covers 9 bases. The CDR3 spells CASSVRGTGGNPGANVLTF. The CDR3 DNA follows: TGTGCCAGCTCAGTAAGGGGTACAGGGGGCAACCCTGGGGCCAACGTCCTGACTTTC.